This TCR beta chain came from a study of blood T cell repertoires in COVID-19. The assay was immunoSEQ multiplex PCR, and TCRdb's table has in-frame clones only and misses some. The top ten hold approximately 1.2% of the sample, which has roughly 180,000 clones, under 85% seen once. Material for sequencing was peripheral blood. The sequence was obtained from a man in his sixties who had recovered from COVID-19.

CDR3 nucleotides: TGTGCCAGCAGAACAGGGGTCTCCACAGATACGCAGTATTTT. Residues: CASRTGVSTDTQYF. The rearrangement uses TRBV14 and TRBJ2-3; 7 bases match TRBD1. The CDR3 is 14 amino acids. Per the germline V gene, CDR1 is SGHDN and CDR2 is FVKESK. After removal of 6 bases from V and 2 bases from J, the junction contained 5 bases not matched to a gene.